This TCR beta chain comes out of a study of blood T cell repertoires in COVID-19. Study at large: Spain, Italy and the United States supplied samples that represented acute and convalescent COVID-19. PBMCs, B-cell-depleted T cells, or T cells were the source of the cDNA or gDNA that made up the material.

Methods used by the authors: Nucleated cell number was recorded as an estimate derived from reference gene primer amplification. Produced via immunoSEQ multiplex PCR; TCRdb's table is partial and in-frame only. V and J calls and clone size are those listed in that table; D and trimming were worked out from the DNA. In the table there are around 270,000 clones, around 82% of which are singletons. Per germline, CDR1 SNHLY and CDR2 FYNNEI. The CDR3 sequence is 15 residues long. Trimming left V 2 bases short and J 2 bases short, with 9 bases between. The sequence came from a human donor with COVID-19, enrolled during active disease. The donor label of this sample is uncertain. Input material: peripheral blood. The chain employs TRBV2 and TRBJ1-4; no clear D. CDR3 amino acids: CASSEFRGTNEKLFF. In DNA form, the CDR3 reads TGTGCCAGCAGTGAATTCAGAGGGACTAATGAAAAACTGTTTTTT. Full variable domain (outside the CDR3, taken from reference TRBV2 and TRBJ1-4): EPEVTQTPSHQVTQMGQEVILRCVPISNHLYFYWYRQILGQKVEFLVSFYNNEISEKSEIFDDQFSVERPDGSNFTLKIRSTKLEDSAMYFCASSEFRGTNEKLFFGSGTQLSVL.